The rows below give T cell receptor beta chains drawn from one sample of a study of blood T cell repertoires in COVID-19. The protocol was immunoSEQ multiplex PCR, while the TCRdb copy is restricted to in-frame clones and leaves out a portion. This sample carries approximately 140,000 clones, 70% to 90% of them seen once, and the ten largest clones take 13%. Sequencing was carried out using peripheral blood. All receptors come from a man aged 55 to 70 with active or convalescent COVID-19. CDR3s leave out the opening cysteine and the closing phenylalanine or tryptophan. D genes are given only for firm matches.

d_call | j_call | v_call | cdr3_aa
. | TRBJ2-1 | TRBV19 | ASKLDNEQF
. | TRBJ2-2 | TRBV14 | ASSLQGGELF
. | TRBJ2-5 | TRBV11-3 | ASSLDQRTETQY
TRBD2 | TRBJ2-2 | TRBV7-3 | ASSQSSGRAEVGELF
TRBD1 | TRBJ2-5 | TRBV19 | ASTVTGGEETQY
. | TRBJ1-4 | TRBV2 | ASSPEATTNEKLF
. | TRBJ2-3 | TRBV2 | ASRNRDRSTDTQY
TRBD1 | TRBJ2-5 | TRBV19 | ASSAQGARETQY
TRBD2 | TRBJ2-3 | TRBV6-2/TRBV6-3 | ASSYSREFDTQY
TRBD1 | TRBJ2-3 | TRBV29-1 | SVYPYRGLERASSTDTQY
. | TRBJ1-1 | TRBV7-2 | ASGLDTEAF
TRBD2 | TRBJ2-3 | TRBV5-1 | ASSPSGSSDTQY
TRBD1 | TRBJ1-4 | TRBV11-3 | ASSLPGQVFPTNEKLF
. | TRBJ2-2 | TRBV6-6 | ASSSPSGNTGELF
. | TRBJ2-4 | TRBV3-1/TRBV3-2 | ASSYGGRPQDIQY
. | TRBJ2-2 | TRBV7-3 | ASSYSGTSNTGELF
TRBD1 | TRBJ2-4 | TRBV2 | ASSEEQGGKNIQY
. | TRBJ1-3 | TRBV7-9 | ASRGEDTIY
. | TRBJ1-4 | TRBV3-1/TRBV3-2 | ASSQDRRLF
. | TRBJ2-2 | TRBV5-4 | ASSQAGEWGTGELF
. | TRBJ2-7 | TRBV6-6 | ASSPKSMSQY
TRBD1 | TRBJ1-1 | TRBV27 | ASTPSTGVTEAF
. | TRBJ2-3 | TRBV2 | AKSSLGDTQY
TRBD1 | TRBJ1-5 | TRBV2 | ASSGTGGIAQPQH
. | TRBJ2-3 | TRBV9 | ASSVGASSTDTQY
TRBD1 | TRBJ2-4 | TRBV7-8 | ASSSTGGKNIQY
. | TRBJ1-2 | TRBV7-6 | ASSLSAGEIGGYT
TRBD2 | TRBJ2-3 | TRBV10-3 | AIESGEGTDTQY
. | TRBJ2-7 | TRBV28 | ASSFRPTDSYEQY
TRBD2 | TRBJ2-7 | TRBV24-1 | ATSLSGTNYEQY
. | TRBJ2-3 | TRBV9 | ASSVTRETGDTQY
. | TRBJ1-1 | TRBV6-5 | ASGGWDEAF
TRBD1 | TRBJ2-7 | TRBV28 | ASSFTGQGSYEQY
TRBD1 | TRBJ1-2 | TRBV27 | ASSPQGAHGYT
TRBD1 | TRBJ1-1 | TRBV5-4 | ASSLPKPPGGTNTEAF
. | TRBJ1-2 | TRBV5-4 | ASSLRRGDGGYT